Here is one T cell receptor (beta chain) with its context. This table comes from immunoSEQ multiplex PCR, and its TCRdb copy is limited to in-frame clones, with some not included. The sample holds 60,000 to 80,000 clones, approximately 80% seen once. This record comes from a study of blood T cell repertoires in COVID-19. About the study: Acute-phase and convalescent COVID-19 samples originated in the United States, Italy and Spain. Sources were T cells, B-cell-depleted T cells, or PBMCs; the material itself was cDNA or gDNA.

The study drew participants aged about 18 to 89 years from fewer than 30 US areas. After removal of 9 bases from V and 6 bases from J, the junction contained 8 bases not matched to a gene. CDR1 and CDR2 from the germline V gene are MNHEY and SVGAGI. This CDR3 has 14 residues. The source is a woman between 40 and 50 years old with acute COVID-19. The chain links TRBV6-5 to TRBJ2-2, with 9 positions matching TRBD1. The sample consisted of PBMCs or T cells enriched from blood (not recorded which). DNA of the CDR3: TGTGCCAGTTCTGGGACAGGGATTCCCGGGGAGCTGTTTTTT. Its protein is CASSGTGIPGELFF.